This is a list of T cell receptor beta chains from one sample in a study of T cell repertoires in cytomegalovirus infection. TCRdb recomputed calls from the reads with MiXCR, one row per CDR3 protein. Of 200,000 to 300,000 distinct CDR3 sequences in the sample, around 13% are singletons; the top ten hold around 8.1%. The sequenced sample was PBMCs. The receptors here all came from a human donor in good health (CMV status not recorded). Some clones in this sample may be carry-over from other donors' samples. CDR3s include the opening cysteine and the closing phenylalanine or tryptophan. The order of the fields is CDR3 protein, J gene, D gene, V gene. The D gene is left open where the match is weak.

CDR3 protein: CASSIFSGGYGYTF
J gene: TRBJ1-2
D gene: .
V gene: TRBV9

CDR3 protein: CASSLEGGAKVEQYF
J gene: TRBJ2-7
D gene: .
V gene: TRBV7-9

CDR3 protein: CASTATGYNEQFF
J gene: TRBJ2-1
D gene: .
V gene: TRBV11-2

CDR3 protein: CASSWRGTSGAYEQYF
J gene: TRBJ2-7
D gene: TRBD2
V gene: TRBV6-5

CDR3 protein: CSARDSVSNQPQHF
J gene: TRBJ1-5
D gene: TRBD1
V gene: TRBV20-1

CDR3 protein: CAIVAGGPGYEQYF
J gene: TRBJ2-7
D gene: TRBD2
V gene: TRBV28

CDR3 protein: CASSPSGVGYTF
J gene: TRBJ1-2
D gene: .
V gene: TRBV7-9

CDR3 protein: CASSEWNTEAFF
J gene: TRBJ1-1
D gene: .
V gene: TRBV2

CDR3 protein: CASSFGPTTSGAGSDTQYF
J gene: TRBJ2-3
D gene: TRBD2
V gene: TRBV11-1

CDR3 protein: CSVVTGGLGSYNEQFF
J gene: TRBJ2-1
D gene: TRBD1
V gene: TRBV29-1

CDR3 protein: CASSPTGATGANVLTF
J gene: TRBJ2-6
D gene: TRBD1
V gene: TRBV5-4

CDR3 protein: CASTARAGELFF
J gene: TRBJ2-2
D gene: .
V gene: TRBV28

CDR3 protein: CAISAPSREGVNEQFF
J gene: TRBJ2-1
D gene: TRBD2
V gene: TRBV10-3

CDR3 protein: CASSPAGLAGSEQFF
J gene: TRBJ2-1
D gene: TRBD2
V gene: TRBV4-3

CDR3 protein: CASTYQIQSGSNYEQYF
J gene: TRBJ2-7
D gene: TRBD2
V gene: TRBV6-2/TRBV6-3

CDR3 protein: CSANPSGTGEYEQYF
J gene: TRBJ2-7
D gene: TRBD1
V gene: TRBV20-1

CDR3 protein: CAISVTSSYNEQFF
J gene: TRBJ2-1
D gene: .
V gene: TRBV10-3

CDR3 protein: CASSLVHGSFGEETQYF
J gene: TRBJ2-5
D gene: .
V gene: TRBV11-2

CDR3 protein: CASSRGTPGNSNQPQHF
J gene: TRBJ1-5
D gene: .
V gene: TRBV12-3/TRBV12-4

CDR3 protein: CASSSQGSGANVLTF
J gene: TRBJ2-6
D gene: .
V gene: TRBV6-2/TRBV6-3

CDR3 protein: CSVAGQGRPYEQYF
J gene: TRBJ2-7
D gene: TRBD1
V gene: TRBV29-1

CDR3 protein: CASSDRVAQPQHF
J gene: TRBJ1-5
D gene: TRBD1
V gene: TRBV27

CDR3 protein: CASSYSPRDNSYEQYF
J gene: TRBJ2-7
D gene: .
V gene: TRBV6-5

CDR3 protein: CAISLSGGSYEQYF
J gene: TRBJ2-7
D gene: TRBD2
V gene: TRBV10-3

CDR3 protein: CASSKASGGYQETQYF
J gene: TRBJ2-5
D gene: TRBD2
V gene: TRBV7-3

CDR3 protein: CASSLRKGRELFF
J gene: TRBJ2-2
D gene: .
V gene: TRBV7-2